A selection of T cell receptor beta chains follows, all from one sample in a study of T cells after yellow fever vaccination. Each CDR3 protein gets one entry after TCRdb re-called the 5' RACE reads with MiXCR. Of 400,000 or so distinct CDR3 sequences in the sample, roughly 11% were seen once. Sequences were derived from PBMCs, sampled on the day of the first yellow fever vaccination. Receptors were obtained from a man between 18 and 29 years old who received the YFV17D yellow fever vaccine. The CDR3 runs from the conserved cysteine through the conserved F or W. The D gene is left open where the match is weak. For some rows the clone size is stated as once, few or many, or as a class when expanded; others skip it.

16 | TRBJ2-3 | TRBD2 | . | TRBV25-1 | TGTGCCAGCAGTCATTCTAGCGGGGGCCTCACAGATACGCAGTATTTT | CASSHSSGGLTDTQYF
15 | TRBJ2-1 | TRBD2 | . | TRBV5-1 | TGCGCCAGCAGCTTGGCGGGACTAGGAGGCAATGAGCAGTTCTTC | CASSLAGLGGNEQFF
14 | TRBJ1-1 | . | . | TRBV7-2 | TGTGCCAGCAGCCCTACCGGGACCTACACTGAAGCTTTCTTT | CASSPTGTYTEAFF
15 | TRBJ1-1 | . | few | TRBV20-1 | TGCAGTGCCCCACGAGGGGGACGGATGAACACTGAAGCTTTCTTT | CSAPRGGRMNTEAFF
14 | TRBJ1-5 | . | few | TRBV19 | TGTGCCAGTATCGCGACCGGCCTCAATCAGCCCCAGCATTTT | CASIATGLNQPQHF
13 | TRBJ2-3 | . | many | TRBV19 | TGTGCCAGTAGTATAAGGCCGCTAGATACGCAGTATTTT | CASSIRPLDTQYF
13 | TRBJ2-3 | . | . | TRBV7-7 | TGTGCCAGCAGCCATCGTTTAACAGATACGCAGTATTTT | CASSHRLTDTQYF
15 | TRBJ2-7 | TRBD1 | few | TRBV20-1 | TGCAGTGCCCTTGTGCCGGGACAGGGTATCCACGAGCAGTACTTC | CSALVPGQGIHEQYF
13 | TRBJ2-3 | . | few | TRBV7-3 | TGTGCCAGCAGCTTCGATCCTTCGGCTCTACGGTATTTT | CASSFDPSALRYF
16 | TRBJ2-7 | TRBD1 | . | TRBV5-6 | TGTGCCAGCAGCCCGTCCCGGGACAGGTTCACCTACGAGCAGTACTTC | CASSPSRDRFTYEQYF
13 | TRBJ2-7 | . | . | TRBV20-1 | TGCAGTGCTGCGGGCAGCCCCCTGGACGAGCAGTACTTC | CSAAGSPLDEQYF
11 | TRBJ2-1 | . | . | TRBV12-3/TRBV12-4 | TGTGCCAGCAGTTTCTCGCGGGAGCAGTTCTTC | CASSFSREQFF
16 | TRBJ2-5 | TRBD2 | . | TRBV11-2 | TGTGCCAGCAGCTTCGCCGGACTAGCGGGGAAAGAGACCAAGTACTTC | CASSFAGLAGKETKYF
13 | TRBJ2-7 | TRBD2 | . | TRBV7-8 | TGTGCCAGCAGCGTCGGGGGGGCCCTCGAGCAGTACTTC | CASSVGGALEQYF